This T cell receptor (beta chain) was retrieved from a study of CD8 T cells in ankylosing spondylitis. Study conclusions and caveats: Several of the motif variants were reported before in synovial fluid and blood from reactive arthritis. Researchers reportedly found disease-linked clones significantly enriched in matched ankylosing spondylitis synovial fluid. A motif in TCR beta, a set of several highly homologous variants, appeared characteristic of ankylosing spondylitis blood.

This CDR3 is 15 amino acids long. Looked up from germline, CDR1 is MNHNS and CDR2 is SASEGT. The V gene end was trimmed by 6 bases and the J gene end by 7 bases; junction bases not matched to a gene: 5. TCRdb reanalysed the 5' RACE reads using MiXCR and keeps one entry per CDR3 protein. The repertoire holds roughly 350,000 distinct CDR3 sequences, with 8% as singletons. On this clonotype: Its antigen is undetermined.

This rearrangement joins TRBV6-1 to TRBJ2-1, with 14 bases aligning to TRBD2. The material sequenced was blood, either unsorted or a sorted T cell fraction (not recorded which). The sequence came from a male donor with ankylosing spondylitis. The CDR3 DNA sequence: TGTGCCAGCAGCCCGACTAGCGGGAGGGCGAATGAGCAGTTCTTC. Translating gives CASSPTSGRANEQFF.